The rows below give T cell receptor beta chains drawn from one sample of a study of Graves' ophthalmopathy and Graves' hyperthyroidism. TCRdb redid the calling of the multiplex PCR reads with MiXCR, one entry per CDR3 protein. The sample carries about 740,000 distinct CDR3 sequences, approximately 40% recorded once. Sequenced: peripheral blood. Receptors were obtained from an adult man with Graves' ophthalmopathy. Each CDR3 is given without its conserved first and last residue. A D gene is named only where the DNA matches it firmly.

V gene: TRBV15
D gene: .
J gene: TRBJ1-5
CDR3 protein: ATSRDRSGNNQPQH

V gene: TRBV4-3
D gene: .
J gene: TRBJ2-2
CDR3 protein: ASSQNIPGELF

V gene: TRBV7-9
D gene: .
J gene: TRBJ2-2
CDR3 protein: ANIKNTGELF

V gene: TRBV28
D gene: TRBD1
J gene: TRBJ1-2
CDR3 protein: ASSLGIGTGVSGYT

V gene: TRBV10-2
D gene: .
J gene: TRBJ2-5
CDR3 protein: ASLAGGGTQY

V gene: TRBV20-1
D gene: TRBD1
J gene: TRBJ1-2
CDR3 protein: SAREDRADYGYT

V gene: TRBV6-6
D gene: .
J gene: TRBJ2-7
CDR3 protein: ASREGLSYEQY

V gene: TRBV7-8
D gene: .
J gene: TRBJ1-6
CDR3 protein: ASSLEGAIISPLH

V gene: TRBV29-1
D gene: TRBD1
J gene: TRBJ2-5
CDR3 protein: SVEDRGRGETQY

V gene: TRBV20-1
D gene: .
J gene: TRBJ1-2
CDR3 protein: SARAGYYGYT

V gene: TRBV20-1
D gene: TRBD1
J gene: TRBJ2-2
CDR3 protein: SARSRGRDTGELF

V gene: TRBV19
D gene: TRBD1
J gene: TRBJ1-4
CDR3 protein: ASSSPYRGGEKLF

V gene: TRBV20-1
D gene: .
J gene: TRBJ1-3
CDR3 protein: SALDGVVRNTIY

V gene: TRBV10-3
D gene: .
J gene: TRBJ1-5
CDR3 protein: AISELNSNQPQH

V gene: TRBV11-2
D gene: TRBD1
J gene: TRBJ2-7
CDR3 protein: ASSYRGVSYEQY

V gene: TRBV24-1
D gene: .
J gene: TRBJ1-5
CDR3 protein: ASSLGGANQPQH

V gene: TRBV2
D gene: .
J gene: TRBJ1-2
CDR3 protein: ASSLITSGGYT

V gene: TRBV7-9
D gene: .
J gene: TRBJ2-5
CDR3 protein: ASSQGGGTVGGTQY

V gene: TRBV19
D gene: .
J gene: TRBJ1-5
CDR3 protein: ASSIRGGQPQH

V gene: TRBV7-9
D gene: TRBD1
J gene: TRBJ2-7
CDR3 protein: ASSLGSQGVVNEQY

V gene: TRBV20-1
D gene: .
J gene: TRBJ1-1
CDR3 protein: SAPRPWNTEAF

V gene: TRBV7-9
D gene: .
J gene: TRBJ1-4
CDR3 protein: ASSAPGGTGEKLF

V gene: TRBV9
D gene: .
J gene: TRBJ1-2
CDR3 protein: ASGSDGYT

V gene: TRBV2
D gene: TRBD1
J gene: TRBJ2-7
CDR3 protein: AWSVSGGYEQY

V gene: TRBV20-1
D gene: TRBD2
J gene: TRBJ2-7
CDR3 protein: SATWTSGNYEQY

V gene: TRBV20-1
D gene: .
J gene: TRBJ1-5
CDR3 protein: SATRRSGPNQPQH

V gene: TRBV29-1
D gene: TRBD1
J gene: TRBJ1-1
CDR3 protein: SLRTGSTEAF

V gene: TRBV7-2
D gene: .
J gene: TRBJ2-5
CDR3 protein: ASSLDLRQRPNRETQY

V gene: TRBV25-1
D gene: .
J gene: TRBJ2-2
CDR3 protein: ASSQGGGGATGELF

V gene: TRBV2
D gene: TRBD1
J gene: TRBJ1-3
CDR3 protein: ASSDRGKTENTIY

V gene: TRBV7-6
D gene: .
J gene: TRBJ2-1
CDR3 protein: ASSFVAQQGDEQF

V gene: TRBV20-1
D gene: .
J gene: TRBJ1-1
CDR3 protein: SAPGSAF

V gene: TRBV10-3
D gene: .
J gene: TRBJ1-1
CDR3 protein: ASSEPGSNTEAF

V gene: TRBV15
D gene: .
J gene: TRBJ1-1
CDR3 protein: ATSREGVSEAF

V gene: TRBV2
D gene: TRBD2
J gene: TRBJ2-7
CDR3 protein: ASSEPETGTSGSADEQY

V gene: TRBV20-1
D gene: TRBD1
J gene: TRBJ1-1
CDR3 protein: SGLNRDRLWTEAF

V gene: TRBV29-1
D gene: TRBD1
J gene: TRBJ1-4
CDR3 protein: SVEAKQGTNEKLF

V gene: TRBV19
D gene: .
J gene: TRBJ2-7
CDR3 protein: ASSIDRDTSYEQY

V gene: TRBV7-6
D gene: .
J gene: TRBJ2-7
CDR3 protein: ASSPRVRGSYEQY

V gene: TRBV29-1
D gene: .
J gene: TRBJ1-2
CDR3 protein: SVEGTNIYGYT

V gene: TRBV11-1
D gene: .
J gene: TRBJ2-7
CDR3 protein: ASSPQPSDYEQY

V gene: TRBV29-1
D gene: .
J gene: TRBJ2-7
CDR3 protein: SVEEQAYEQY

V gene: TRBV29-1
D gene: TRBD1
J gene: TRBJ1-1
CDR3 protein: SATGDTEAF